Below are 21 T cell receptor beta chains sequenced from a single sample in a study of blood T cell repertoires in COVID-19. Profiling relied on immunoSEQ multiplex PCR, and the TCRdb table lists in-frame clones only, not all of them. The sample holds 90,000 to 120,000 clones, roughly 92% seen once. The sample comprised peripheral blood. All receptors derive from a man between 65 and 79 years old with acute or convalescent COVID-19.

V and J are TRBV28 and TRBJ2-5; possibly TRBD2 for D (5 bases). V was pared by 5 bases and J by 2 bases, with 9 bases between. CDR3 size: 13 residues. Germline V CDR1 and CDR2: MDHEN, SYDVKM. In nucleotides, the CDR3 is TGTGCCAGCAGTCCCCCGGGGCAAGAGACCCAGTACTTC. It encodes CASSPPGQETQYF.

V usage is TRBV6-5 and J usage is TRBJ1-3; D is uncertain. Germline V gene sequence: CDR1 MNHEY, CDR2 SVGAGI. The ends were cut back, 4 bases at V and 0 bases at J, with 10 bases in the middle. This CDR3 is 15 amino acids long. The CDR3 DNA sequence: TGTGCCAGCAGTTTTGCCGGGATCTCTGGAAACACCATATATTTT. This gives the protein CASSFAGISGNTIYF.

The chain carries TRBV2 and TRBJ2-7, with a tentative D call TRBD2 (5 bases). The CDR3 is 12 amino acids. V was clipped by 4 bases and J by 5 bases, with 9 bases between them. Germline V lookup: CDR1 SNHLY, CDR2 FYNNEI. CDR3 nucleotides: TGTGCCAGCAGTGTTTGGAGGAACGAGCAGTACTTC. It codes for CASSVWRNEQYF.

This clone showed up just a few times. The chain combines TRBV5-1 with TRBJ2-3; TRBD2 agrees at 9 bases. CDR3 length equals 15 residues. The V segment lost 4 bases and the J segment 2 bases; nucleotides outside the gene matches: 5. CDR1 SGHRS and CDR2 YFSETQ come from the germline V gene. The CDR3 loop is CASSRSGGSTDTQYF. DNA for the CDR3: TGCGCCAGCAGCCGCAGCGGGGGGTCCACAGATACGCAGTATTTT.

The chain combines TRBV6-5 with TRBJ1-1; weak D call: TRBD1 (6 bases). Trimming took 5 bases from V and 1 from J, leaving 8 bases between them. Germline values: CDR1 MNHEY, CDR2 SVGAGI. The CDR3 is made up of 13 amino acids. CDR3 sequence reads: CASSRGGNTEAFF. The CDR3 DNA reads as TGTGCCAGCAGTCGAGGGGGGAACACTGAAGCTTTCTTT.

The rearrangement links TRBV7-2 to TRBJ1-5, with a weak D call TRBD1 (5 bases). Germline CDR1 SGHTA, CDR2 FQGNSA. This CDR3 is 16 amino acids long. Trimming removed 5 bases from V and 5 bases from J, with 19 bases in between. The CDR3 nucleotides read TGTGCCAGCAGCCTCGCCGCGGGACCGAATTATCAGCCCCAGCATTTT. Its translation: CASSLAAGPNYQPQHF.

V gene TRBV7-2 combines with J gene TRBJ2-1; 12 bases are a match to TRBD2. V gave up 1 base and J gave up 4 bases; unmatched junction bases: 2. The CDR3 consists of 16 residues. The germline V gene has CDR1 SGHTA and CDR2 FQGNSA. As DNA, the CDR3 is TGTGCCAGCAGCTTAGTTGGGACTAGCGGGTACAATGAGCAGTTCTTC. Translation: CASSLVGTSGYNEQFF. Full variable domain (outside the CDR3, taken from reference TRBV7-2 and TRBJ2-1): GAGVSQSPSNKVTEKGKDVELRCDPISGHTALYWYRQSLGQGLEFLIYFQGNSAPDKSGLPSDRFSAERTGGSVSTLTIQRTQQEDSAVYLCASSLVGTSGYNEQFFGPGTRLTVL.

The CDR3 DNA follows: TGCAGTGCTAGTCCACGGGGTGGCCCCTACGAGCAGTACTTC. This gives the protein CSASPRGGPYEQYF. The chain links TRBV20-1 to TRBJ2-7, with D perhaps TRBD2 (5 bases). Trimming took off 3 bases at V and 2 bases at J, with 14 bases between the two ends. The CDR3 is 14 residues long. Germline values: CDR1 DFQATT, CDR2 SNEGSKA (reference sequence).

This chain links TRBV5-8 with TRBJ2-3; no reliable D call. The V end lost 5 bases, the J end lost 3 bases, and 13 bases lay between the germline ends. CDR1 is SGHTS, CDR2 YDEGEE, per germline. The CDR3 has 14 amino acids. The DNA of the CDR3 is TGTGCCAGCAGTATCTCCGGTGGTACAGATACGCAGTATTTT. Residues: CASSISGGTDTQYF.

This clone was recorded once. The chain combines TRBV5-4 with TRBJ2-1; 7 bases fit TRBD2. V shed 5 bases, J shed 6 bases, and the junction held 8 bases outside the gene matches. This CDR3 contains 14 residues. Looked up from germline, CDR1 is SGHNT and CDR2 is YYREEE (reference sequence). As DNA, the CDR3 is TGTGCCAGCAGACCAGCTAGCGGCTCCAATGAGCAGTTCTTC. It is translated as CASRPASGSNEQFF.

This clone was counted a few times. The chain joins TRBV7-9 to TRBJ2-7; D not resolved. CDR1 and CDR2 from the germline V gene are SEHNR and FQNEAQ (reference sequence). The CDR3 runs 13 residues. Trimming left V 2 bases short and J 5 bases short, with 10 bases between. DNA of the CDR3: TGTGCCAGCAGCTTAAACAAGAACCACGAGCAGTACTTC. It yields the protein CASSLNKNHEQYF.

This sequence joins TRBV24-1 and TRBJ1-5; no definite D call. CDR3 length: 17 residues. Trimming pared 3 bases from V and 2 bases from J, leaving 16 bases between. Germline CDR1 KGHDR, CDR2 SFDVKD. The CDR3 spells CATSDPSVDGRNQPQHF. DNA for the CDR3: TGTGCCACCAGTGATCCGTCGGTTGATGGGCGCAATCAGCCCCAGCATTTT.

The V and J genes are TRBV6-5 and TRBJ1-4; 7 bases are shared with TRBD1. The CDR3 has 15 amino acids. V was pared by 4 bases and J by 8 bases, with 10 bases of the junction left unmatched. CDR1 and CDR2 (germline): MNHEY, SVGAGI. The CDR3 region is CASSSTGVGVEKLFF. CDR3 sequence (DNA): TGTGCCAGCAGTTCTACAGGGGTTGGGGTAGAAAAACTGTTTTTT.

For the CDR3, the DNA is TGTGCCAGCAGCTCCTTCTATAGCGGGAATGTTGATGGGAATGAGCAGTTCTTC. As protein: CASSSFYSGNVDGNEQFF. The chain employs TRBV11-3 and TRBJ2-1, with 8 bases fitting TRBD2. Unmatched junction bases numbered 18, after V lost 4 bases and J lost 7 bases. Germline CDR1 and CDR2: SGHNT and YENEEA. CDR3 length: 18 residues.

This chain joins TRBV27 and TRBJ2-5; TRBD1 aligns across 10 bases. With 6 bases clipped from V and 3 bases from J, the junction kept 4 bases outside the gene matches. This CDR3 region has 14 residues. Germline CDR1 is MNHEY and CDR2 is SMNVEV (reference sequence). CDR3 bases: TGTGCCAGCAGCTGGGACAGGGGAAAAGAGACCCAGTACTTC. Protein: CASSWDRGKETQYF.

This clone was recorded only once. The chain recombines TRBV27 with TRBJ1-3; D uncertain. CDR3 length: 13 residues. Trimming removed 6 bases at V and 0 bases at J, with 6 bases between. Germline CDR1 is MNHEY and CDR2 is SMNVEV (reference sequence). DNA of the CDR3: TGTGCCAGCAGGTCAGGCTCTGGAAACACCATATATTTT. This sequence encodes CASRSGSGNTIYF.

The J gene is TRBJ2-1, the V gene TRBV18, with D maybe TRBD2 (5 bases). The V end lost 2 bases, the J end lost 6 bases, and 11 bases lay between the germline ends. The CDR3 has 14 residues. CDR1 and CDR2 from the germline V gene are KGHSH and LQKENI. The CDR3 region has the DNA TGTGCCAGCTCACCAGTACCGAGCGGCAATGAGCAGTTCTTC. Amino acids: CASSPVPSGNEQFF.

The genes are TRBV9 and TRBJ2-7, with a tentative D call TRBD1 (5 bases). The ends were cut back, 4 bases at V and 0 bases at J, with 14 bases in the middle. The CDR3 covers 15 residues. Germline CDR1 reads SGDLS; CDR2 reads YYNGEE. In DNA, the CDR3 is TGTGCCAGCAGCCCCAGTGGGGCTACCTCCTACGAGCAGTACTTC. It is translated as CASSPSGATSYEQYF.

The chain couples TRBV25-1 to TRBJ2-4; D gene unclear. Looked up from germline, CDR1 is MGHDK and CDR2 is SYGVNS. This CDR3 comprises 14 residues. V was trimmed by 4 bases and J by 0 bases, leaving 7 bases between them. The CDR3 coding sequence is TGTGCCAGCAGTGCCTTATTAGCCAAAAACATTCAGTACTTC. Residues: CASSALLAKNIQYF.

The CDR3 sequence is CATSDLDRGTYNSPLHF. CDR3 nucleotide sequence: TGTGCCACCAGTGATTTGGACAGGGGGACCTATAATTCACCCCTCCACTTT. This rearrangement joins TRBV24-1 to TRBJ1-6; TRBD1 matches 9 bases. V trimming: 0 bases; J trimming: 2 bases; junction bases outside the gene matches: 1. The CDR3 length is 17 residues. Germline values: CDR1 KGHDR, CDR2 SFDVKD.

The chain recombines TRBV5-5 with TRBJ1-4, with a possible D match to TRBD1 (5 bases). The germline CDR1 and CDR2 sequences are SGHKS and YYEKEE (reference sequence). This CDR3 spans 18 amino acids. V was cut by 3 bases and J by 4 bases, with 22 bases left in between. The CDR3 spells CASSSLQENPLNNEKLFF. The CDR3 DNA follows: TGTGCCAGCAGCTCCCTACAGGAAAACCCTCTAAATAATGAAAAACTGTTTTTT. The full variable domain, its missing parts supplied by reference TRBV5-5 and TRBJ1-4, is DAGVTQSPTHLIKTRGQQVTLRCSPISGHKSVSWYQQVLGQGPQFIFQYYEKEERGRGNFPDRFSARQFPNYSSELNVNALLLGDSALYLCASSSLQENPLNNEKLFFGSGTQLSVL.